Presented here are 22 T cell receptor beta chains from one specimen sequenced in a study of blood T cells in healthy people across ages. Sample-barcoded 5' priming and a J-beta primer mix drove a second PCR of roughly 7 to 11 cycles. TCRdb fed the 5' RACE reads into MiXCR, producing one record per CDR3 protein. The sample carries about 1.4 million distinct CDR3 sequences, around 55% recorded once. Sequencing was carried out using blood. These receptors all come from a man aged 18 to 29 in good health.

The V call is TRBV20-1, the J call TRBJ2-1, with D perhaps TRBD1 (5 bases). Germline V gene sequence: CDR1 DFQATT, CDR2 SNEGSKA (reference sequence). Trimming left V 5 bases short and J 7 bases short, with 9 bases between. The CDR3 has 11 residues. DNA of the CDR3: TGCAGTGCTCTTCGACAGAATGAGCAGTTCTTC. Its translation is CSALRQNEQFF.

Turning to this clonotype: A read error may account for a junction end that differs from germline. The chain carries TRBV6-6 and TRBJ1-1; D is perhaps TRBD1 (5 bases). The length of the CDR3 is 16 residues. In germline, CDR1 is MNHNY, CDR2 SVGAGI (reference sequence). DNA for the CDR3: TGTGCCAGCAGTTACCCCCGGGGCAGCTTGAACGCTGAAGCTTTCTTT. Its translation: CASSYPRGSLNAEAFF.

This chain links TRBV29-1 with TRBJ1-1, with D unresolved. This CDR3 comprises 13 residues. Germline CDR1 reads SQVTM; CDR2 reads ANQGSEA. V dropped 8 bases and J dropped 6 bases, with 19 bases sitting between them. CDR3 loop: CSMAGYKGAEAFF. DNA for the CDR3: TGCAGCATGGCGGGGTATAAGGGTGCTGAAGCTTTCTTT.

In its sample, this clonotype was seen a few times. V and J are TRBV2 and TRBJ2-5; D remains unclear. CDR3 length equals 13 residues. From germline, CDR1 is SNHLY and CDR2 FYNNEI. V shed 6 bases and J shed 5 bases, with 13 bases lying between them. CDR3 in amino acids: CASRQTPDETQYF. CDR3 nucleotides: TGTGCCAGCAGACAGACCCCTGACGAGACCCAGTACTTC. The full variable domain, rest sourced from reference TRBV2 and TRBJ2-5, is EPEVTQTPSHQVTQMGQEVILRCVPISNHLYFYWYRQILGQKVEFLVSFYNNEISEKSEIFDDQFSVERPDGSNFTLKIRSTKLEDSAMYFCASRQTPDETQYFGPGTRLLVL.

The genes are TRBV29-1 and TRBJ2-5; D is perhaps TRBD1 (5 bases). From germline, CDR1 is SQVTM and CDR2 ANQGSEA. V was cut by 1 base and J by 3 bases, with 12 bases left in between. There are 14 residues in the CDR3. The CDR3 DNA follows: TGCAGCGTTGAAGGAGGCGACAGAGAAGAGACCCAGTACTTC. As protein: CSVEGGDREETQYF. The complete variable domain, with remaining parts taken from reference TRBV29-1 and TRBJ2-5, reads SAVISQKPSRDICQRGTSLTIQCQVDSQVTMMFWYRQQPGQSLTLIATANQGSEATYESGFVIDKFPISRPNLTFSTLTVSNMSPEDSSIYLCSVEGGDREETQYFGPGTRLLVL.

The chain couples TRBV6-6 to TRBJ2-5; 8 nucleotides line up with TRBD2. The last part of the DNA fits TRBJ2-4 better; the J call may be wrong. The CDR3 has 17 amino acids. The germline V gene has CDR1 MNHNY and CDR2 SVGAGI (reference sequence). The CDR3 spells CASSYSMAGGPKNIQYF. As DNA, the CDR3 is TGTGCCAGCAGTTACTCGATGGCGGGGGGACCCAAAAACATTCAGTACTTC.

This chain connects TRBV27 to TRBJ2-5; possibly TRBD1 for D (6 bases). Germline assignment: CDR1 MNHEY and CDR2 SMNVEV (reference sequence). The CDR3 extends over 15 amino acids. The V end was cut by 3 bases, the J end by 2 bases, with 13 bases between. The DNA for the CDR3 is TGTGCCAGCAGTTTTTTTAGCAGGGGACAAGAGACCCAGTACTTC. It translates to CASSFFSRGQETQYF.

CDR3 nucleotides: TGTGCCAGCAGCTTAGACGGAGGCTTTAATGAAAAACTGTTTTTT. It codes for CASSLDGGFNEKLFF. The chain carries TRBV7-9 and TRBJ1-4; D is unresolved. Germline values: CDR1 SEHNR, CDR2 FQNEAQ (reference sequence). This CDR3 has 15 amino acids. The V end was cut by 1 base, the J end by 4 bases, with 10 bases between.

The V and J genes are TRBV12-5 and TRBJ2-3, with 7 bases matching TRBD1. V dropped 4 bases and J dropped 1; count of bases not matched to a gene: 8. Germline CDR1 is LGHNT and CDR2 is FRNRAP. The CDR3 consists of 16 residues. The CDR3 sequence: CASGSPDRPRTDTQYF. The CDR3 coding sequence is TGTGCTAGTGGTTCGCCGGACAGGCCACGCACAGATACGCAGTATTTT.

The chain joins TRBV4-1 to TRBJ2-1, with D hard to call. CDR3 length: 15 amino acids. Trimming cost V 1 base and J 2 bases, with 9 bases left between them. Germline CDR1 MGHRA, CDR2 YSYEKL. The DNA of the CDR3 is TGCGCCAGCAGCCAAGCAGAGGTGGCCTACAATGAGCAGTTCTTC. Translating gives CASSQAEVAYNEQFF.

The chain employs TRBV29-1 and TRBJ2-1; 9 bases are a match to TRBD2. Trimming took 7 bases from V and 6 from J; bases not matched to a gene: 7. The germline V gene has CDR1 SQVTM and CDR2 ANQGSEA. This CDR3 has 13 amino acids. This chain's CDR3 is CSGNLRGGNEQFF. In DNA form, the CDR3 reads TGCAGCGGCAACCTGCGGGGGGGCAATGAGCAGTTCTTC.

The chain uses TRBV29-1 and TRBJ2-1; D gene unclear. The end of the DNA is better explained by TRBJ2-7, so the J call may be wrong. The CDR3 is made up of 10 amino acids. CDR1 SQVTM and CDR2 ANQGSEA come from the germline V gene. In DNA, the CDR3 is TGCAGCGTCTGGAATTATGAGCAGTACTTC. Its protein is CSVWNYEQYF.

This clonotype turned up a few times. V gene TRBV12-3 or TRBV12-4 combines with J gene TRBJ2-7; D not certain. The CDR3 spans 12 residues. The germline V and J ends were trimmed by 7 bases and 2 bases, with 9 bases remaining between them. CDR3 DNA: TGTGCCAGCACCCCAACCACCTACGAGCAGTACTTC. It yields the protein CASTPTTYEQYF.

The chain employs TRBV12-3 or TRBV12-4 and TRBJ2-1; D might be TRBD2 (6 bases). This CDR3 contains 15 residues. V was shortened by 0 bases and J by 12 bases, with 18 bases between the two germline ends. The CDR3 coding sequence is TGTGCCAGCAGTTTAGCTGCGCCCCCGACCGGGGGGCAGTTCTTC. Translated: CASSLAAPPTGGQFF.

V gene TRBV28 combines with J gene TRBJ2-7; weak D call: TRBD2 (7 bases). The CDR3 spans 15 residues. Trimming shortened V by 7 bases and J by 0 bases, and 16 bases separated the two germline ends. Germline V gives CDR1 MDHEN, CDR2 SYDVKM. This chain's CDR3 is CASTTGGGFSYEQYF. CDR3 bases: TGTGCCAGCACCACTGGGGGGGGCTTCTCCTACGAGCAGTACTTC.

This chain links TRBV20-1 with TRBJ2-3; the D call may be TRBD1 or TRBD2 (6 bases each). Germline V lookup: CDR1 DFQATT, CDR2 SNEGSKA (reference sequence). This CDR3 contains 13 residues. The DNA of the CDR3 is TGCAGGGGGGGACAAGTCGGTACAGATACGCAGTATTTT. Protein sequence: CRGGQVGTDTQYF.

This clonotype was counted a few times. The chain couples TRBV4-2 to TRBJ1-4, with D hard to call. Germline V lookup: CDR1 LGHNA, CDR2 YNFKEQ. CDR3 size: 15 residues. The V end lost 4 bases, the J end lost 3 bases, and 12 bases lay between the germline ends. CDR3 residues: CASSLVTDANEKLFF. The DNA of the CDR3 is TGTGCCAGCAGCCTTGTGACGGACGCTAATGAAAAACTGTTTTTT.

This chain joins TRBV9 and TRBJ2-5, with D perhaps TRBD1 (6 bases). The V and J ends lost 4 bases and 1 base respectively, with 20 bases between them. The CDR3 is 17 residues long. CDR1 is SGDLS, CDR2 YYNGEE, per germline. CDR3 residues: CASSPWGPGLGQETQYF. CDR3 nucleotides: TGTGCCAGCAGCCCATGGGGGCCCGGACTGGGCCAAGAGACCCAGTACTTC.

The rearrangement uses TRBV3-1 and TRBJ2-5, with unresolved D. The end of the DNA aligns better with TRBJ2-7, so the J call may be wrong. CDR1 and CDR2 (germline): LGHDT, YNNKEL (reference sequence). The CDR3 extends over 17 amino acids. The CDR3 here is CASSLIRWPGAFSEQYF. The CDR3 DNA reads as TGTGCCAGCAGCCTGATAAGATGGCCTGGAGCGTTCAGCGAGCAGTACTTC.

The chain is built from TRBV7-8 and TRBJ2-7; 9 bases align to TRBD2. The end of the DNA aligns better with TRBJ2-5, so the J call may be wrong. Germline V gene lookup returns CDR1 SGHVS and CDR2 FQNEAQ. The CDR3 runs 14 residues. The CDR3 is CASSSVAGGETQYF. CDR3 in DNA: TGTGCCAGCAGCTCGGTGGCGGGAGGGGAGACCCAGTACTTC.

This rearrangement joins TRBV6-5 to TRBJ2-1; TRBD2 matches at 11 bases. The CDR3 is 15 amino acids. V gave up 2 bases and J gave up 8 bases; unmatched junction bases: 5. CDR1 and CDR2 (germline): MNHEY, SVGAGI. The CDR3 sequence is CASSYIAGGTHEQFF. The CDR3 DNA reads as TGTGCCAGCAGTTACATAGCGGGAGGGACTCATGAGCAGTTCTTC.

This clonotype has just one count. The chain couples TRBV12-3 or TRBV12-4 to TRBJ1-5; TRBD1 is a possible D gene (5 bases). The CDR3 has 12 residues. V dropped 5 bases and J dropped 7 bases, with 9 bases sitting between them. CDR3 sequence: CASSDDSQPQHF. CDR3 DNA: TGTGCCAGCAGTGATGACAGCCAGCCCCAGCATTTT.